The rows below give T cell receptor beta chains drawn from one sample of a study of cytomegalovirus exposure and HLA in healthy donors. TCRdb keeps only in-frame clones here, not all; method: immunoSEQ multiplex PCR. The sample yields some 140,000 clones, 80% seen once. Sample: PBMCs. The origin of the receptors is a man in his thirties or forties in good health. The CDR3 runs from the conserved cysteine through the conserved F or W. A D gene is named only where the DNA matches it firmly. Not every row has a clone size; where given, it reads once, few, many or a size class.

TRBJ2-7 | few | TRBV7-2 | TRBD1 | CASSPKGAWGIEQYF | TGTGCCAGCAGCCCCAAGGGGGCTTGGGGGATCGAGCAGTACTTC
TRBJ1-3 | - | TRBV2 | TRBD1 | CASSPGGSGNTIYF | TGTGCCAGCAGCCCAGGGGGGTCTGGAAACACCATATATTTT
TRBJ1-2 | - | TRBV2 | TRBD1 | CASAPLGQTNYGYTF | TGTGCCAGCGCACCATTGGGACAGACTAACTATGGCTACACCTTC
TRBJ1-6 | - | TRBV25-1 | TRBD1 | CASSPDVQGARSPLHF | TGTGCCAGCAGCCCAGACGTACAGGGGGCGCGGTCACCCCTCCACTTT
TRBJ1-2 | few | TRBV6-6 | TRBD1 | CASRMGQMNYGYTF | TGTGCCAGCAGAATGGGACAGATGAACTATGGCTACACCTTC
TRBJ2-2 | - | TRBV4-3 | TRBD2 | CASSYPAGGSNTGELFF | TGCGCCAGCAGCTACCCAGCGGGAGGGTCGAACACCGGGGAGCTGTTTTTT
TRBJ1-4 | - | TRBV6-1 | - | CASSEAEGRGSTEKLFF | TGTGCCAGCAGTGAAGCGGAGGGACGGGGGAGTACTGAAAAACTGTTTTTT
TRBJ2-3 | - | TRBV19 | - | CASRRTFFSTDTQYF | TGTGCCAGTAGGCGGACTTTTTTCAGCACAGATACGCAGTATTTT
TRBJ2-3 | - | TRBV6-1 | - | CASRRGPDRDTQYF | TGTGCCAGCAGGAGGGGCCCCGACAGGGATACGCAGTATTTT
TRBJ1-2 | once | TRBV28 | TRBD1 | CASSPQGASHYGYTF | TGTGCCAGCTCCCCCCAGGGGGCCAGTCACTATGGCTACACCTTC
TRBJ2-1 | - | TRBV14 | - | CASSPSAEQFF | TGTGCCAGCAGCCCTAGCGCCGAGCAGTTCTTC
TRBJ2-2 | once | TRBV4-3 | TRBD2 | CASSQEPSGTGELFF | TGCGCCAGCAGCCAAGAACCTAGCGGAACCGGGGAGCTGTTTTTT
TRBJ1-1 | - | TRBV19 | - | CASKRAGTMNTEAFF | TGTGCCAGTAAGAGGGCAGGTACCATGAACACTGAAGCTTTCTTT
TRBJ1-5 | - | TRBV19 | - | CASAWRVSQPQHF | TGTGCCAGTGCCTGGAGGGTTTCTCAGCCCCAGCATTTT
TRBJ2-5 | - | TRBV14 | TRBD2 | CASSQGLAGGETQYF | TGTGCCAGCAGCCAAGGACTAGCGGGAGGGGAGACCCAGTACTTC
TRBJ1-2 | - | TRBV27 | TRBD1 | CASRPTGGYGYTF | TGTGCCAGCAGGCCCACAGGGGGCTATGGCTACACCTTC
TRBJ2-1 | - | TRBV7-8 | - | CASSLDTIYNEQFF | TGTGCCAGCAGCTTGGACACTATCTACAATGAGCAGTTCTTC
TRBJ2-7 | - | TRBV7-2 | TRBD1 | CASSRGAGTGAYEQYF | TGTGCCAGCAGCCGAGGAGCCGGGACAGGGGCCTACGAGCAGTACTTC
TRBJ2-1 | - | TRBV5-5 | TRBD2 | CASRPGTSGRPYNEQFF | TGTGCCAGCAGACCTGGGACTAGCGGGAGACCCTACAATGAGCAGTTCTTC
TRBJ2-7 | few | TRBV6-5 | TRBD1 | CASSYSIGTVGEQYF | TGTGCCAGCAGTTACTCGATCGGGACAGTGGGCGAGCAGTACTTC
TRBJ2-1 | - | TRBV19 | - | CASKSWTTGSNEQFF | TGTGCCAGTAAATCCTGGACTACCGGGTCCAATGAGCAGTTCTTC
TRBJ2-5 | - | TRBV19 | - | CASSTLMRDQETQYF | TGTGCCAGTAGTACCCTCATGCGGGACCAAGAGACCCAGTACTTC
TRBJ2-1 | few | TRBV14 | - | CASSQADVGLFYNEQFF | TGTGCCAGCAGCCAAGCGGATGTGGGCCTCTTTTACAATGAGCAGTTCTTC
TRBJ2-1 | few | TRBV6-4 | TRBD2 | CATSGSSYNEQFF | TGTGCCACTAGCGGGAGCTCCTACAATGAGCAGTTCTTC